This entry features one TCR beta chain sequence. The V gene lost 4 bases and the J gene lost 2 bases, with 15 bases spanning the gap. This CDR3 comprises 15 residues. CDR1 is SGHAT, CDR2 FQDESV, per germline (reference sequence). The source of the sample is a study of blood T cell repertoires in COVID-19. Turning to the study itself: Acute and convalescent COVID-19 specimens originated in the United States, Italy and Spain. Sources were T cells, B-cell-depleted T cells, or PBMCs; the material itself was cDNA or gDNA.

Authors' methods: From reference gene primer amplification, estimates of nucleated cell counts were derived. The method was immunoSEQ multiplex PCR; TCRdb's version includes in-frame clones alone and lacks a portion of them. Clone size and V and J calls were adopted from that table, with D and trimming inferred from the DNA. This table has hundreds of thousands of clones, around 88% appearing once. This clonotype was obtained from a man older than 75 with acute or convalescent COVID-19. The sequencing input was peripheral blood. V usage is TRBV11-1 and J usage is TRBJ2-7; TRBD2 is a possible D gene (6 bases). The CDR3 DNA follows: TGTGCCAGCAGCTCAGACGGGAGAGTGGCCTACGAGCAGTACTTC. It yields the protein CASSSDGRVAYEQYF.